These 13 T cell receptor beta chains originate from one sample sequenced in a study of neurological immune-mediated disorders (dated by TCRdb to about 2019). Libraries were prepared through 5' RACE. The data were produced on an Illumina HiSeq 2500. In-frame beta chains were kept once TCRdb had trimmed the public reads at Q25 with fastp and called clones with MiXCR. When rows share a CDR3 protein, they turn into one entry using the most common DNA and genes. This sample is represented by approximately 74,000 distinct CDR3 sequences; under 10% of them were singletons. The ten largest clones take up about 1.8% of the sample. Sequencing was performed on PBMCs. The receptor set was obtained from a man between 45 and 60 years old in good health.

The rearrangement uses TRBV5-1 and TRBJ1-3; 9 bases align to TRBD1. Germline V lookup: CDR1 SGHRS, CDR2 YFSETQ. With V trimmed by 0 bases and J by 3 bases, 7 bases remained unmatched. The length of the CDR3 is 17 residues. In nucleotides, the CDR3 is TGCGCCAGCAGCTTGGTGGGGACAGGGAATGTTGGAAACACCATATATTTT. Amino acids: CASSLVGTGNVGNTIYF. Full variable domain (outside the CDR3, taken from reference TRBV5-1 and TRBJ1-3): KAGVTQTPRYLIKTRGQQVTLSCSPISGHRSVSWYQQTPGQGLQFLFEYFSETQRNKGNFPGRFSGRQFSNSRSEMNVSTLELGDSALYLCASSLVGTGNVGNTIYFGEGSWLTVV.

This clonotype was detected many times. The chain recombines TRBV28 with TRBJ2-7; D might be TRBD1 or TRBD2, each matching 5 bases. From germline, CDR1 is MDHEN and CDR2 SYDVKM. The CDR3 extends over 14 amino acids. V was shortened by 1 base and J by 7 bases, with 14 bases between the two germline ends. CDR3 region: CASSLSQGSGEQYF. The CDR3 nucleotides are TGTGCCAGCAGTTTATCCCAGGGCTCGGGGGAGCAGTACTTC.

This clonotype occurred once. This could be a read error, since a much larger clone is one nucleotide away. The chain combines TRBV20-1 with TRBJ1-1; 10 bases fit TRBD1. The CDR3 length is 15 residues. Germline V gives CDR1 DFQATT, CDR2 SNEGSKA (reference sequence). CDR3 sequence reads: CNARQGASGRTEAFF. The CDR3 DNA follows: TGCAATGCTCGACAGGGGGCGAGTGGTCGGACTGAAGCTTTCTTT.

This clonotype was seen ten or more times. V is TRBV4-1 and J is TRBJ1-4; 9 bases match TRBD1. This CDR3 has 15 residues. The junction had 3 bases not matched to a gene; V was cut back by 0 bases and J by 7 bases. CDR1 is MGHRA, CDR2 YSYEKL, per germline. This chain's CDR3 is CASSQDTGGIEKLFF. CDR3 DNA sequence: TGCGCCAGCAGCCAAGATACAGGGGGCATTGAAAAACTGTTTTTT.

This clonotype was picked up many times. The V call is TRBV5-1, the J call TRBJ1-5; D unresolved. Trimming took 7 bases from V and 5 from J, leaving 19 bases between them. Germline lookup yields CDR1 SGHRS and CDR2 YFSETQ. The CDR3 spans 15 residues. The CDR3 spells CASAKREVGYQPQHF. Written as DNA, the CDR3 is TGCGCCAGCGCCAAGCGGGAGGTTGGATATCAGCCCCAGCATTTT. The full variable domain, rest sourced from reference TRBV5-1 and TRBJ1-5, is KAGVTQTPRYLIKTRGQQVTLSCSPISGHRSVSWYQQTPGQGLQFLFEYFSETQRNKGNFPGRFSGRQFSNSRSEMNVSTLELGDSALYLCASAKREVGYQPQHFGDGTRLSIL.

At least ten counts were recorded for this clonotype. J is TRBJ1-3 and V is TRBV3-1; D uncertain. The germline V and J ends were trimmed by 0 bases and 4 bases, with 4 bases remaining between them. The CDR3 runs to 13 residues. The germline V gene encodes CDR1 LGHDT and CDR2 YNNKEL (reference sequence). The CDR3 sequence is CASSQDLGNTIYF. CDR3 DNA: TGTGCCAGCAGCCAAGATTTGGGAAACACCATATATTTT. The full variable domain, completed using reference TRBV3-1 and TRBJ1-3, is DTAVSQTPKYLVTQMGNDKSIKCEQNLGHDTMYWYKQDSKKFLKIMFSYNNKELIINETVPNRFSPKSPDKAHLNLHINSLELGDSAVYFCASSQDLGNTIYFGEGSWLTVV.

This clonotype was counted ten times or more. The chain's CDR3 is CASSPLGTENTEAFF. For the CDR3, the DNA is TGTGCCAGCAGCCCACTAGGGACGGAGAACACTGAAGCTTTCTTT. The genes are TRBV14 and TRBJ1-1; tentatively, D is TRBD1 (5 bases). Germline values: CDR1 SGHDN, CDR2 FVKESK. Trimming stripped 4 bases from V and 1 base from J, with 13 bases between. The CDR3 is 15 amino acids. Full variable domain (outside the CDR3, taken from reference TRBV14 and TRBJ1-1): EAGVTQFPSHSVIEKGQTVTLRCDPISGHDNLYWYRRVMGKEIKFLLHFVKESKQDESGMPNNRFLAERTGGTYSTLKVQPAELEDSGVYFCASSPLGTENTEAFFGQGTRLTVV.

The sample holds many counts of this clonotype. The chain joins TRBV20-1 to TRBJ1-4; TRBD1 agrees at 7 bases. CDR1 DFQATT and CDR2 SNEGSKA come from the germline V gene (reference sequence). The CDR3 runs to 15 residues. J was trimmed by 3 bases and V by 0 bases; bases with no gene match: 4. CDR3 in DNA: TGCAGTGCTAGAGATCCGACAGGGCCTAATGAAAAACTGTTTTTT. This translates into CSARDPTGPNEKLFF.

In this sample, this clonotype turned up many times. The CDR3 nucleotides are TGTGCCAGCAGCCCCAATATGGGAGCTAACTATGGCTACACCTTC. Its translation is CASSPNMGANYGYTF. The chain has TRBV7-2 and TRBJ1-2; D gene uncertain. The CDR3 has 15 amino acids. Germline loops: CDR1 SGHTA, CDR2 FQGNSA. Trimming stripped 5 bases from V and 0 bases from J, with 13 bases between.

This chain uses TRBV28 with TRBJ2-2; D is uncertain. Germline assignment: CDR1 MDHEN and CDR2 SYDVKM. V shed 5 bases and J shed 7 bases, with 5 bases lying between them. CDR3 size: 11 residues. CDR3 loop: CASSGGGELFF. DNA for the CDR3: TGTGCCAGCAGTGGCGGCGGGGAGCTGTTTTTT.

In this sample, this clonotype turned up many times. The chain has TRBV12-3 or TRBV12-4 and TRBJ1-2; D is unclear. The CDR3 runs to 18 residues. The germline V and J ends were trimmed by 4 bases and 2 bases, with 23 bases remaining between them. The CDR3 DNA follows: TGTGCCAGCAGTTCCTACCAACCTACGAGGGAAGGAAACTATGGCTACACCTTC. Residues: CASSSYQPTREGNYGYTF.

This clonotype showed up many times. The chain combines TRBV29-1 with TRBJ1-5; D is perhaps TRBD1 (6 bases). CDR3 length: 13 residues. The germline V gene has CDR1 SQVTM and CDR2 ANQGSEA. Trimming removed 8 bases from V and 7 bases from J, with 18 bases in between. The CDR3 reads CSFQTATGQPQHF. The CDR3 DNA sequence: TGCAGCTTTCAGACAGCTACAGGGCAGCCCCAGCATTTT.

This clonotype has at least ten counts. The genes are TRBV28 and TRBJ2-2, with 8 bases lining up with TRBD2. Germline V gives CDR1 MDHEN, CDR2 SYDVKM. This CDR3 has 16 residues. After removal of 7 bases from V and 0 bases from J, the junction contained 7 bases not matched to a gene. The CDR3 DNA is TGTGCCAGCACCGCAAGGGGACTAGCGAACACCGGGGAGCTGTTTTTT. Translated, it gives CASTARGLANTGELFF.